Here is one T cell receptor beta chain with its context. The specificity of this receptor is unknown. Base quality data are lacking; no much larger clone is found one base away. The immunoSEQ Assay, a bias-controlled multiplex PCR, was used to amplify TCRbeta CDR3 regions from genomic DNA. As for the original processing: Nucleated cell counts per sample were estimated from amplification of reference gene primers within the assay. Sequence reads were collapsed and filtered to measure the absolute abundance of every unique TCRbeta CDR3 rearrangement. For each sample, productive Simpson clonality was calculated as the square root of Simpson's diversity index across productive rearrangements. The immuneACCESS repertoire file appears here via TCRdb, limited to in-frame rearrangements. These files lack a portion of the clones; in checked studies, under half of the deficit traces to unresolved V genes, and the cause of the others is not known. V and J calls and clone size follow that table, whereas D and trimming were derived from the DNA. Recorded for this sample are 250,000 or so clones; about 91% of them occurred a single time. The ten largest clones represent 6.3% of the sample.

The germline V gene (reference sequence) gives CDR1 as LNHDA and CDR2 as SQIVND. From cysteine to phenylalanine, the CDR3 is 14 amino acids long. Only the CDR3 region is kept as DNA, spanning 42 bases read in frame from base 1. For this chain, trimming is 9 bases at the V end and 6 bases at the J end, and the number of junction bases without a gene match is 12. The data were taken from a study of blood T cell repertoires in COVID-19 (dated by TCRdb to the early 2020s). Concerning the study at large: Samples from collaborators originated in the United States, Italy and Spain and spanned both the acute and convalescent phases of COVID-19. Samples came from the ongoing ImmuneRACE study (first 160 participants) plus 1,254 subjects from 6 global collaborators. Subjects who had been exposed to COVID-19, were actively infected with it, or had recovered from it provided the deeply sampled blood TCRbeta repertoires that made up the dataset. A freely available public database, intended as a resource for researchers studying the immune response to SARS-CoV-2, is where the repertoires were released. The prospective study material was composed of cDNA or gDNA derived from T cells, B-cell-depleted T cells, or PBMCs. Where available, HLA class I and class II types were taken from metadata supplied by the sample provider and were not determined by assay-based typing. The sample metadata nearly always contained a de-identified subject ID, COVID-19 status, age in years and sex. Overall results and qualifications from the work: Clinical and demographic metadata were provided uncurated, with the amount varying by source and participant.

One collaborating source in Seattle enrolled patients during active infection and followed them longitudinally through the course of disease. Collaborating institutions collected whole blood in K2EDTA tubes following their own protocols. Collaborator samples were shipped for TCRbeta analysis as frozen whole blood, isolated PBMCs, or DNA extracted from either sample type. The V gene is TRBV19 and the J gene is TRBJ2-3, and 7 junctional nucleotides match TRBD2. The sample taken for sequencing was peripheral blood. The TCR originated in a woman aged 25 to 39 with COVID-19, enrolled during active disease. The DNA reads TGTGCCAGCACCCGCGGGGGACTATCCGATACGCAGTATTTT. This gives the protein CASTRGGLSDTQYF.